Reported below is one T cell receptor (beta chain). The entry originates in a study of blood T cell repertoires in COVID-19. For the study at large: Acute and convalescent COVID-19 samples came from the United States, Italy and Spain. PBMCs, B-cell-depleted T cells, or T cells provided the cDNA or gDNA that made up the material.

V gave up 5 bases and J gave up 7 bases, with 23 bases separating them. The CDR3 sequence is 17 residues long. Germline V gene data show CDR1 as LGHNA and CDR2 as YNFKEQ. Here immunoSEQ multiplex PCR was the method, and the copy in TCRdb shows in-frame clones only, minus some. Counted here are roughly 200,000 clones, around 87% occurring once; the ten biggest clones make up roughly 0.6%. The chain joins TRBV4-2 to TRBJ1-4; D is uncertain. This clonotype was obtained from a man between 45 and 60 years old with acute or convalescent COVID-19. Sequenced material: peripheral blood. The CDR3 sequence: CASSTGESYLRSEKLFF. CDR3 bases: TGTGCCAGCAGCACCGGGGAGTCGTACCTTCGATCTGAAAAACTGTTTTTT.